A single count supports the clone carrying this T cell receptor (beta chain). What it binds is unknown. The same CDR3 can be traced to other DNA sequences in this sample. This sample is drawn from a study of shared clonotypes between healthy human individuals. Regarding the study as a whole: Richness estimates generally favored naive over memory subsets.

Sorted-subset replicate PCR reactions contained approximately 190 ng DNA, corresponding to 29,000 or so T cell genomes. Assay: immunoSEQ multiplex PCR; the TCRdb copy retains only in-frame clones and omits some. The repertoire holds about 2.3 million clones, 92% seen once, with 0.37% in the top ten. Germline CDR1 reads MDHEN; CDR2 reads SYDVKM. CDR3 length: 13 residues. The V end was cut by 2 bases, the J end by 1 base, with 5 bases between. What was sequenced was naive CD4+ T cells from PBMCs. The subset is: CD45RA+ positively selected. V is TRBV28 and J is TRBJ1-1; D not resolved. The clonotype comes from a man between 18 and 29 years old in good health. Some clones in this sample may be carry-over from other donors' samples. CDR3 sequence reads: CASSLRENTEAFF. In DNA, the CDR3 is TGTGCCAGCAGTTTACGGGAGAACACTGAAGCTTTCTTT.